What follows describes a single T cell receptor (beta chain). What antigen it recognizes has not been identified. No per-base quality is available; no much larger clone lies one base away. The sample comes from a study of blood T cells in healthy people across ages (dated by TCRdb to between 2015 and 2016). Regarding the research as a whole: In model experiments, roughly one uniquely barcoded TCR beta cDNA molecule per two T cells was captured by template switching. The donors were split into four age groups: young (average around 15 years), middle-aged (roughly 39), aged (roughly 60) and long-lived (approximately 80). Two additional independent replicas of 1 million unique cDNA reads from the same blood draw were analyzed for two donors (one aged 18 to 30 and one aged 80 or older). To avoid experimental bias, donors of different ages were distributed randomly across sequencing lanes. Using deep sequencing normalized with unique cDNA molecular identifiers, the study measured how TCR beta repertoire diversity changes with age. What the work shows at the level of the full study, not this receptor alone: Estimates of total diversity based on one million sequenced T cells were considered lower bounds and underestimates. There was a strong correlation between observed TCR beta diversity and the percentage of naive T cells measured by flow cytometry. Compared with the aged group, the long-lived group had more naive CD4+ T cells, fewer expanded clones and increased TCR diversity, suggesting age selection. Donor CMV infection status was unknown, potentially confounding age-related changes in expanded clonotypes. Bulk unsorted PBMC profiling prevented conclusive comparison of naive and antigen-experienced compartments. Observed TCR beta diversity per million T cells fell roughly linearly with age, and a significant reduction was already apparent by age approximately 41.

Systemically healthy Caucasian individuals from Russia, 35 to 50 in total and aged about 6 to 95 years, were included as donors. Each donor gave roughly 9 milliliters of peripheral blood, drawn into EDTA-treated Vacutainer tubes. Ficoll-Paque density-gradient centrifugation was used to isolate PBMCs, with at least 6.5 million obtained per sample. Trizol reagent was used to extract total RNA from PBMCs, with at least 5 micrograms per sample. Naive CD45RAhigh/CD27high T cell percentages were measured by flow cytometry on a PBMC aliquot from every donor. The protocol used for the library was 5' RACE. TCRdb records Illumina HiSeq 2500 as the sequencer. The second PCR ran for roughly 7 to 12 cycles and used a J-beta primer mix along with a sample-barcoded 5' primer. A unique molecular identifier was introduced onto each TCR beta cDNA molecule by a template-switch 5' adaptor carrying 12 random nucleotides. At least 2.5 million CDR3-containing paired-end reads were obtained from each sample. First-strand cDNA was synthesized from all RNA with the Mint cDNA synthesis kit, primed by a TRBC-specific oligonucleotide. Following uracil-DNA glycosylase treatment, a first 18-cycle PCR with universal primers M1SS and BC2_uni_R was performed on all cDNA. The source study handled its data this way. For normalization, 1 million high-quality reads, each with a distinct molecular identifier, were randomly selected from each sample. Reads sharing molecular identifiers were discarded rather than binned into consensus sequences. MiTCR, set to a Q25 quality threshold and the strictest error-elimination algorithm, was used for CDR3 identification, clonotype clustering and error correction. Lower-bound total TCR beta diversity was estimated with a nonparametric unseen species model using Euler transformation. The public sequencing data were trimmed at Q25 with fastp and processed into clonotypes with MiXCR by TCRdb, which kept only in-frame beta chains. Rows are combined by CDR3 protein, so each entry shows the most common genes and DNA. The V and J calls follow TCRdb's processing rather than the paper's. This sample gives 910,000 or so distinct CDR3 sequences in total; just over 50% of them show up just once. Jointly, the top ten make up roughly 23% of the sample.

The CDR3 spans 17 residues, from the cysteine through the phenylalanine. Kept here is only the CDR3 DNA, which spans 51 bases and is read in frame from base 1. CDR1 and CDR2 are read off the germline V gene as MDHEN and SYDVKM. V loses 2 bases of germline sequence and J loses 0 bases, and the interval between the two ends is 16 bases. Sequencing used blood. The receptor comes from a woman aged 55-69 years in good health. In this chain, TRBV28 is recombined with TRBJ1-2; the D gene is perhaps TRBD1, from 5 matching bases. The DNA reads TGTGCCAGCAGTTTAACAGGCCCCGGGGGGTCTAACTATGGCTACACCTTC. Its coded protein is CASSLTGPGGSNYGYTF.